These 23 T cell receptor beta chains were sequenced from one sample in a study of CD8+ T cells in alopecia areata. Treatment described: oral pan-JAK inhibitor, 5-10 mg twice daily. Extracted RNA was reverse transcribed into cDNA, the sequencing template. The protocol was immunoSEQ multiplex PCR, while the TCRdb copy is restricted to in-frame clones and leaves out a portion. The table shows approximately 90,000 clones, with about 70% occurring only once. The material sequenced was CD8+ T cells sorted from blood, taken between weeks 43 and 45, from a patient treated with tofacitinib. The source of these receptors is a human donor with alopecia areata.

The chain combines TRBV20-1 with TRBJ2-5; D gene ambiguous. V lost 3 bases to trimming and J lost 5 bases, with 4 bases between them. CDR1 is DFQATT and CDR2 is SNEGSKA in the germline V gene (reference sequence). The CDR3 sequence is 10 residues long. This CDR3 is CSASKETQYF. CDR3 DNA: TGCAGTGCTAGTAAGGAGACCCAGTACTTC.

Comment on this clone: One end of the junction varies from germline; a read error may be responsible. The J gene is TRBJ2-3, the V gene TRBV28; D not resolved. This CDR3 spans 12 amino acids. Germline CDR1 MDHEN, CDR2 SYDVKM. CDR3 loop: CASSLWGDTQYF. The CDR3 DNA reads as TGTGCCAGCAGTCTATGGGGAGATACGCAGTATTTT.

The chain recombines TRBV27 with TRBJ2-3; D is perhaps TRBD2 (6 bases). Trimming removed 5 bases at V and 4 bases at J, with 16 bases between. Germline V CDR1 and CDR2: MNHEY, SMNVEV (reference sequence). The CDR3 has 15 residues. The CDR3 nucleotides are TGTGCCAGCAGTCCGGGACTCAGGGTGTCAGATACGCAGTATTTT. Residues: CASSPGLRVSDTQYF.

The V and J genes are TRBV18 and TRBJ2-7; D is possibly TRBD1 (6 bases). The CDR3 is 15 amino acids. The germline V gene encodes CDR1 KGHSH and CDR2 LQKENI. Trimming removed 3 bases at V and 4 bases at J, with 16 bases between. The chain's CDR3 is CASSPDSATQYEQYF. In DNA, the CDR3 is TGTGCCAGCTCACCGGACAGCGCGACCCAATACGAGCAGTACTTC.

The chain employs TRBV5-6 and TRBJ2-1; 13 bases map to TRBD2. V trimming: 1 base; J trimming: 8 bases; junction bases outside the gene matches: 9. CDR3 length: 17 residues. Germline lookup yields CDR1 SGHDT and CDR2 YYEEEE. DNA of the CDR3: TGTGCCAGCAGCTTGAAGGGACCCGGGACTAGCGGGGATGAGCAGTTCTTC. Its translation is CASSLKGPGTSGDEQFF. The variable domain in full, with the rest retrieved from reference TRBV5-6 and TRBJ2-1, is DAGVTQSPTHLIKTRGQQVTLRCSPKSGHDTVSWYQQALGQGPQFIFQYYEEEERQRGNFPDRFSGHQFPNYSSELNVNALLLGDSALYLCASSLKGPGTSGDEQFFGPGTRLTVL.

CDR3 loop: CASSLEPGSSYNEQFF. The DNA of the CDR3 is TGCGCCAGCAGCTTGGAGCCGGGGAGCTCCTACAATGAGCAGTTCTTC. The rearrangement uses TRBV5-1 and TRBJ2-1; tentatively, D is TRBD2 (5 bases). Trimming took off 0 bases at V and 0 bases at J, with 10 bases between the two ends. The CDR3 totals 16 residues. Germline-derived CDR1 and CDR2 are SGHRS and YFSETQ.

The chain is built from TRBV9 and TRBJ1-1; D is ambiguous. Germline V lookup: CDR1 SGDLS, CDR2 YYNGEE. V was cut by 0 bases and J by 3 bases, with 6 bases left in between. This CDR3 has 13 amino acids. The CDR3 protein is CASSVEHYTEAFF. The CDR3 DNA follows: TGTGCCAGCAGCGTAGAACATTACACTGAAGCTTTCTTT.

The chain joins TRBV13 to TRBJ2-7; the D gene is possibly TRBD2 (6 bases). Germline CDR1 reads PRHDT; CDR2 reads FYEKMQ (reference sequence). Between the trimmed V and J ends, which lost 3 bases and 0 bases, there was a span of 9 bases. The CDR3 consists of 14 residues. The CDR3 protein is CASSLSGHSYEQYF. As DNA, the CDR3 is TGTGCCAGCAGCTTGAGCGGGCACTCCTACGAGCAGTACTTC.

This chain uses TRBV28 with TRBJ2-7; D gene uncertain. V gave up 3 bases and J gave up 1 base, with 7 bases separating them. Germline lookup yields CDR1 MDHEN and CDR2 SYDVKM. The CDR3 covers 13 residues. The CDR3 spells CASSLSESYEQYF. As DNA, the CDR3 is TGTGCCAGCAGTTTGTCGGAGTCCTACGAGCAGTACTTC.

V gene TRBV4-3 combines with J gene TRBJ2-7, with D perhaps TRBD1 (7 bases). The CDR3 covers 16 residues. Trimming took off 1 base at V and 3 bases at J, with 16 bases between the two ends. Germline V CDR1 and CDR2: LGHNA, YSLEER. In nucleotides, the CDR3 is TGCGCCAGCAGCCAAGGTACAGGGGAGGCCGGCTACGAGCAGTACTTC. It translates to CASSQGTGEAGYEQYF.

The V gene is TRBV7-6, the J gene TRBJ1-1; 7 bases fit TRBD1. V lost 5 bases and J lost 4; bases outside the gene matches: 7. The CDR3 sequence is 14 residues long. Germline-derived CDR1 and CDR2 are SGHVS and FNYEAQ. CDR3 protein: CASSTTGNPTEAFF. The CDR3 DNA is TGTGCCAGCAGCACGACAGGGAACCCCACTGAAGCTTTCTTT. Drawing the rest from reference TRBV7-6 and TRBJ1-1, the complete variable domain is GAGVSQSPRYKVTKRGQDVALRCDPISGHVSLYWYRQALGQGPEFLTYFNYEAQQDKSGLPNDRFSAERPEGSISTLTIQRTEQRDSAMYRCASSTTGNPTEAFFGQGTRLTVV.

V usage is TRBV6-5 and J usage is TRBJ2-3; no clear D gene. V shed 2 bases and J shed 1 base, with 7 bases lying between them. Germline-derived CDR1 and CDR2 are MNHEY and SVGAGI. This CDR3 is 14 amino acids long. This CDR3 is CASSYEQRTDTQYF. The CDR3 nucleotides read TGTGCCAGCAGTTACGAACAGCGCACAGATACGCAGTATTTT.

V is TRBV7-9 and J is TRBJ2-1, with 12 bases lining up with TRBD2. This CDR3 comprises 17 residues. V was clipped by 5 bases and J by 7 bases; unmatched bases: 12. Germline V gene lookup returns CDR1 SEHNR and CDR2 FQNEAQ (reference sequence). CDR3: CASSQTPLAGGRNEQFF. DNA for the CDR3: TGTGCCAGCAGCCAAACCCCACTAGCGGGGGGAAGGAATGAGCAGTTCTTC. Full variable domain (remainder filled in from reference TRBV7-9 and TRBJ2-1): DTGVSQNPRHKITKRGQNVTFRCDPISEHNRLYWYRQTLGQGPEFLTYFQNEAQLEKSRLLSDRFSAERPKGSFSTLEIQRTEQGDSAMYLCASSQTPLAGGRNEQFFGPGTRLTVL.

The genes are TRBV9 and TRBJ2-7, with D tentatively TRBD2 (6 bases). Germline-derived CDR1 and CDR2 are SGDLS and YYNGEE. CDR3 length equals 15 residues. The V gene lost 2 bases and the J gene lost 9 bases, with 21 bases spanning the gap. Here the CDR3 DNA reads TGTGCCAGCAGCGTCGGCGGGACCCCGGCGGTAGGGCAGTACTTC. Amino acid sequence: CASSVGGTPAVGQYF.

J is TRBJ1-4 and V is TRBV15; no firm D call. CDR1 and CDR2 (germline): LNHNV, YYDKDF (reference sequence). The CDR3 loop spans 14 amino acids. V was cut by 4 bases and J by 5 bases, with 11 bases left in between. The CDR3 nucleotides are TGTGCCACCAGCATAGGAGGGTGGAATGAAAAACTGTTTTTT. It specifies CATSIGGWNEKLFF. The complete variable domain, with remaining parts taken from reference TRBV15 and TRBJ1-4, reads DAMVIQNPRYQVTQFGKPVTLSCSQTLNHNVMYWYQQKSSQAPKLLFHYYDKDFNNEADTPDNFQSRRPNTSFCFLDIRSPGLGDTAMYLCATSIGGWNEKLFFGSGTQLSVL.

The CDR3 sequence: CATSRDFGTTPYNEQFF. The DNA of the CDR3 is TGTGCCACCAGCAGAGATTTTGGGACCACTCCATACAATGAGCAGTTCTTC. V and J are TRBV15 and TRBJ2-1; possibly TRBD1 or TRBD2 for D (5 bases each). This CDR3 contains 17 residues. The V end was cut by 0 bases, the J end by 4 bases, with 16 bases between. The germline V gene has CDR1 LNHNV and CDR2 YYDKDF (reference sequence). Filled out from reference TRBV15 and TRBJ2-1, the complete variable domain reads DAMVIQNPRYQVTQFGKPVTLSCSQTLNHNVMYWYQQKSSQAPKLLFHYYDKDFNNEADTPDNFQSRRPNTSFCFLDIRSPGLGDTAMYLCATSRDFGTTPYNEQFFGPGTRLTVL.

V and J are TRBV15 and TRBJ2-1; a possible D gene is TRBD2 (5 bases). The ends were cut back, 3 bases at V and 6 bases at J, with 15 bases in the middle. The V gene's germline CDR1 is LNHNV and CDR2 YYDKDF (reference sequence). This CDR3 spans 15 amino acids. CDR3 loop: CATSRVWEGSNEQFF. The CDR3 DNA reads as TGTGCCACCAGCAGGGTGTGGGAAGGGAGCAATGAGCAGTTCTTC.

The chain links TRBV7-9 to TRBJ1-1; D gene unclear. CDR3 length equals 14 residues. CDR1 and CDR2 from the germline V gene are SEHNR and FQNEAQ (reference sequence). The ends were cut back, 7 bases at V and 2 bases at J, with 14 bases in the middle. CDR3: CASTSPAANTEAFF. The CDR3 DNA sequence: TGTGCCAGCACTTCCCCCGCGGCTAACACTGAAGCTTTCTTT.

The genes are TRBV4-3 and TRBJ2-3, with 7 bases identical to TRBD2. Germline V lookup: CDR1 LGHNA, CDR2 YSLEER. This CDR3 contains 17 residues. With 0 bases clipped from V and 1 base from J, the junction kept 7 bases outside the gene matches. Here the CDR3 reads CASSQDWQRGGTDTQYF. The CDR3 nucleotides read TGCGCCAGCAGCCAAGATTGGCAGCGGGGAGGCACAGATACGCAGTATTTT.

V usage is TRBV13 and J usage is TRBJ1-1, with D perhaps matching TRBD1 (5 bases). CDR1 PRHDT and CDR2 FYEKMQ come from the germline V gene (reference sequence). The CDR3 is made up of 14 amino acids. V lost 5 bases to trimming and J lost 5 bases, with 15 bases between them. As DNA, the CDR3 is TGTGCCAGCAGCACCCAGGGTCAGAGGACTGAAGCTTTCTTT. Amino acids: CASSTQGQRTEAFF.

The chain carries TRBV9 and TRBJ2-1, with a weak D call TRBD2 (5 bases). The V gene lost 2 bases and the J gene lost 3 bases, with 6 bases spanning the gap. The CDR3 spans 13 residues. Looked up from germline, CDR1 is SGDLS and CDR2 is YYNGEE. The CDR3: CASSVGDYNEQFF. Here the CDR3 DNA reads TGTGCCAGCAGCGTCGGGGACTACAATGAGCAGTTCTTC.

The V and J genes are TRBV5-1 and TRBJ1-1, with D perhaps TRBD1 (6 bases). The V gene lost 4 bases and the J gene lost 8 bases, with 15 bases spanning the gap. The CDR3 has 13 residues. The germline gives CDR1 SGHRS, CDR2 YFSETQ. DNA of the CDR3: TGCGCCAGCAGCACAACCGGGACAAAAGAAGCTTTCTTT. This translates into CASSTTGTKEAFF.

This CDR3 reads CASSIEATYEQYF. Written as DNA, the CDR3 is TGTGCCAGTAGTATAGAAGCCACCTACGAGCAGTACTTC. The J gene is TRBJ2-7, the V gene TRBV19; no definite D call. The CDR3 extends over 13 amino acids. The germline gives CDR1 LNHDA, CDR2 SQIVND (reference sequence). Trimming removed 0 bases from V and 2 bases from J, with 5 bases in between.